This T cell receptor beta chain stems from a study of beta chain features in type 1 diabetes. Whole-study findings and limits: Sequencing used cDNA, and cells with high TCR expression could therefore be over-represented.

Trimming took 8 bases from V and 0 from J, leaving 19 bases between them. Germline V gives CDR1 LNHDA, CDR2 SQIVND (reference sequence). CDR3 size: 16 residues. cDNA synthesis used the whole RNA isolate, giving expressed TCRB sequences. Sequencing used immunoSEQ multiplex PCR; TCRdb keeps in-frame clones, though not all of them. Among hundreds of thousands of clones listed, 12% to 15% were seen once. This clone was picked up a small number of times. The antigen is not known. The TCR was taken from a man aged 30 to 39 in good health. The source material was central memory CD4+ T cells from blood. The chain combines TRBV19 with TRBJ1-1, with TRBD1 as a possible D gene (6 bases). The CDR3, as DNA: TGTGCCAGTTCTTACGGGGGCAATCTAGTGAACACTGAAGCTTTCTTT. Protein product: CASSYGGNLVNTEAFF.